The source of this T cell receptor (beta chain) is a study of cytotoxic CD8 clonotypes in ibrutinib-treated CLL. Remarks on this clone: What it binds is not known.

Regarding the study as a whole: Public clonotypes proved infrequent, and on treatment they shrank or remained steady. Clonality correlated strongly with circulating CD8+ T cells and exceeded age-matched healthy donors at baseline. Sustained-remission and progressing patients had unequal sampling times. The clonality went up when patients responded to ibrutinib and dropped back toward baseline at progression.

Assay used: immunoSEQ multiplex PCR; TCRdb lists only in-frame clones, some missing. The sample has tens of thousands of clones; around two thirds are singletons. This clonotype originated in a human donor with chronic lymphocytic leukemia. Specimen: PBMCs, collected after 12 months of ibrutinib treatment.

The CDR3 coding sequence is TGCGCCAGCAGCTTGGGTGGGACCACCTCCGAGCAGTACTTC. Its translation is CASSLGGTTSEQYF. This sequence joins TRBV5-1 and TRBJ2-7; D may correspond to TRBD1 or TRBD2 (5 bases each). Between the trimmed V and J ends, which lost 0 bases and 6 bases, there was a span of 13 bases. The germline gives CDR1 SGHRS, CDR2 YFSETQ. This CDR3 region has 14 residues. The full variable domain, in which reference TRBV5-1 and TRBJ2-7 provide the parts outside the CDR3, is KAGVTQTPRYLIKTRGQQVTLSCSPISGHRSVSWYQQTPGQGLQFLFEYFSETQRNKGNFPGRFSGRQFSNSRSEMNVSTLELGDSALYLCASSLGGTTSEQYFGPGTRLTVT.